This TCR beta chain was observed in a study of T-cell memory formation after mild COVID-19. In the study overall: In these data, TCR clusters were largely donor specific.

This CDR3 contains 13 residues. CDR1 is MNHEY and CDR2 is SVGEGT in the germline V gene. V gave up 0 bases and J gave up 8 bases, with 10 bases separating them. Study-level results: CD4/CD8 balance held among clones contracting day 15 to 85, and later expanders leaned CD4+. Some clones that responded turned up in pre-infection memory, which suggests that cross-reactive memory joined in. For contracting clones, CD4+ ones sat mainly in CM and EM, CD8+ in EMRA.

Via MiXCR, TCRdb re-called the 5' RACE reads, giving one row per CDR3 protein. The sample holds approximately 260,000 distinct CDR3 sequences, approximately 16% seen once. About this clonotype itself: The antigen is unknown.

This TCR was sampled from a man between 18 and 29 years old who had mild COVID-19 (a few samples of this study predate the infection). Cell type and time point are not known. The specimen was PBMCs or a T cell subset sorted from them (not recorded which). The rearrangement joins TRBV6-2 or TRBV6-3 to TRBJ1-1; D perhaps matches TRBD1 (5 bases). CDR3 residues: CASSYSTGREAFF. The CDR3 DNA reads as TGTGCCAGCAGTTACTCTACAGGCAGGGAAGCTTTCTTT.